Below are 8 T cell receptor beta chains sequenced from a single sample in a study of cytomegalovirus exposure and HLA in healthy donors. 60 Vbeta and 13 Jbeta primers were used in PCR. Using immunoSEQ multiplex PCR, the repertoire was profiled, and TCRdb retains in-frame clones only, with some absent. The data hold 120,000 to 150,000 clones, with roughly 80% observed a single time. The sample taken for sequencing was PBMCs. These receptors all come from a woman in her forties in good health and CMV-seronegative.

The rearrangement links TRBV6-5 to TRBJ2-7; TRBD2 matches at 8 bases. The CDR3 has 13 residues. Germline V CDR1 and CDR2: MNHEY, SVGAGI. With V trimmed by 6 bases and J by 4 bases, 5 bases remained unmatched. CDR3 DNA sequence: TGTGCCAGCAGCGGGCCTAGCGGGTACGAGCAGTACTTC. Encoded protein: CASSGPSGYEQYF.

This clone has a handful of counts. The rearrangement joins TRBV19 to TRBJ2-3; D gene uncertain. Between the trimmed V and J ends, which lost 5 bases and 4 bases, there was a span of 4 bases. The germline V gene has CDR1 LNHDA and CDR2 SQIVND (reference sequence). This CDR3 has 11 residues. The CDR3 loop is CASSSADTQYF. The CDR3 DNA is TGTGCCAGTAGTTCAGCAGATACGCAGTATTTT.

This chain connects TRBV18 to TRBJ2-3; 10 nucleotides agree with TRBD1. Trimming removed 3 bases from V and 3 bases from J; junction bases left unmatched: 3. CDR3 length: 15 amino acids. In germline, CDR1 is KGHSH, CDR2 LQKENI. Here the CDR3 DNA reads TGTGCCAGCTCACCTCGGACAGGGGGTACAGATACGCAGTATTTT. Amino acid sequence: CASSPRTGGTDTQYF.

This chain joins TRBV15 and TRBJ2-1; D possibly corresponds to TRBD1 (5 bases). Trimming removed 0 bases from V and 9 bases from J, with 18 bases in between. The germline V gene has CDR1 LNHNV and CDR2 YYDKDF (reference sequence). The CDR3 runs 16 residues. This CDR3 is CATSRDFGRVESEQFF. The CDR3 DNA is TGTGCCACCAGCAGAGATTTCGGCAGGGTCGAAAGTGAGCAGTTCTTC. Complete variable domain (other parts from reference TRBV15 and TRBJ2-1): DAMVIQNPRYQVTQFGKPVTLSCSQTLNHNVMYWYQQKSSQAPKLLFHYYDKDFNNEADTPDNFQSRRPNTSFCFLDIRSPGLGDTAMYLCATSRDFGRVESEQFFGPGTRLTVL.

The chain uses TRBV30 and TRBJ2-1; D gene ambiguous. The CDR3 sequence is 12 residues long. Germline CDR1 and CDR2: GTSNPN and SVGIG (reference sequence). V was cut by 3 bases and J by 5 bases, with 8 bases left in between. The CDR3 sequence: CAWSDQDNEQFF. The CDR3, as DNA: TGTGCCTGGAGCGATCAGGACAATGAGCAGTTCTTC.

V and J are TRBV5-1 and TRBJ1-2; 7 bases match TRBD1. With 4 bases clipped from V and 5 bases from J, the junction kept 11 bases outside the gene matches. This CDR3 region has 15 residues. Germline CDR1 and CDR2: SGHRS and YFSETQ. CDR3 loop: CASSPDRVLLYGYTF. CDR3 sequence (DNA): TGCGCCAGCAGCCCAGACAGGGTACTGTTGTATGGCTACACCTTC.

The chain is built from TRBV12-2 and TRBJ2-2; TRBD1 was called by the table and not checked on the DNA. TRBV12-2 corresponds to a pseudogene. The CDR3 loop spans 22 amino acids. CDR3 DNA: TGTGCAAGTCGCTTAACCTCTGATGAGACAGGATCGGTCCTAAGTGACACCGGGGAGCTGTTTTTT. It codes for CASRLTSDETGSVLSDTGELFF.

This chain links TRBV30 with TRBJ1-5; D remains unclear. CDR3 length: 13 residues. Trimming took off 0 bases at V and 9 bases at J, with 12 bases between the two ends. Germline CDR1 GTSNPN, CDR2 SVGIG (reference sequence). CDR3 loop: CAWSVAVLGPQHF. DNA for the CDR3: TGTGCCTGGAGTGTAGCTGTCCTTGGGCCCCAGCATTTT. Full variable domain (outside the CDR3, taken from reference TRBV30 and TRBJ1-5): SQTIHQWPATLVQPVGSPLSLECTVEGTSNPNLYWYRQAAGRGLQLLFYSVGIGQISSEVPQNLSASRPQDRQFILSSKKLLLSDSGFYLCAWSVAVLGPQHFGDGTRLSIL.